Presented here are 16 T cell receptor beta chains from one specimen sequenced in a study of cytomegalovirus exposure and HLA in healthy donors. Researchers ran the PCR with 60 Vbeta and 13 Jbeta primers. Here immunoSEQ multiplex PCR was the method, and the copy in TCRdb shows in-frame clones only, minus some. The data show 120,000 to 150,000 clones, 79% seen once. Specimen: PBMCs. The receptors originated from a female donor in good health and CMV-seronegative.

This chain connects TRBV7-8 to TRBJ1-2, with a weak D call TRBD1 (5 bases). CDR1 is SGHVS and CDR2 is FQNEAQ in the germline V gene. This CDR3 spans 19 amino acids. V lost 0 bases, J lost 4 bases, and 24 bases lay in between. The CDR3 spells CASSLALVPGPRRGYGYTF. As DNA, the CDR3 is TGTGCCAGCAGCTTAGCTTTAGTCCCAGGGCCCAGACGCGGCTATGGCTACACCTTC.

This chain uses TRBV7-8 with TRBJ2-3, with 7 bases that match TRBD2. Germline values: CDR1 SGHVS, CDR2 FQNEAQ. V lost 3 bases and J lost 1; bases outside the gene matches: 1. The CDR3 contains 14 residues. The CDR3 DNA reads TGTGCCAGCAGCTTGCTAGCGGGCACAGATACGCAGTATTTT. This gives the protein CASSLLAGTDTQYF.

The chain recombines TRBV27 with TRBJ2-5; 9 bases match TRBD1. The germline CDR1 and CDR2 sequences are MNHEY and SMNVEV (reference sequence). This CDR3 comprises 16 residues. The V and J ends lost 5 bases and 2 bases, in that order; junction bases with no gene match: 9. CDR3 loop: CASSIAFDRGQETQYF. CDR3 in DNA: TGTGCCAGCAGTATAGCCTTCGACAGGGGGCAAGAGACCCAGTACTTC.

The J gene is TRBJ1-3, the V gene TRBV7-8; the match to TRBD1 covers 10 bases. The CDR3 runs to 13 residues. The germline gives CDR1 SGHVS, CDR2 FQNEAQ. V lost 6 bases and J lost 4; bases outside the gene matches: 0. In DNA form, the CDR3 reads TGTGCCAGCAGGACAGGGGGCGGAAACACCATATATTTT. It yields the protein CASRTGGGNTIYF.

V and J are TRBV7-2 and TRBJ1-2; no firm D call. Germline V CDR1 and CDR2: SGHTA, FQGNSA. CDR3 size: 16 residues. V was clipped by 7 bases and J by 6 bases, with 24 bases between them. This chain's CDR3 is CASTFTYGKRRDGYTF. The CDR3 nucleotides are TGTGCCAGCACCTTTACCTATGGGAAGCGGCGGGATGGCTACACCTTC.

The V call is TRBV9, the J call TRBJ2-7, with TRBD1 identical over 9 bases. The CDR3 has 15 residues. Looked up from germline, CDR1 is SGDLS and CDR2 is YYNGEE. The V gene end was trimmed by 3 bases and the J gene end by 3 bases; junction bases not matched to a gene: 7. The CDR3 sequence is CASSGRQGDNYEQYF. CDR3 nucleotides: TGTGCCAGCAGCGGCAGACAGGGGGACAACTACGAGCAGTACTTC.

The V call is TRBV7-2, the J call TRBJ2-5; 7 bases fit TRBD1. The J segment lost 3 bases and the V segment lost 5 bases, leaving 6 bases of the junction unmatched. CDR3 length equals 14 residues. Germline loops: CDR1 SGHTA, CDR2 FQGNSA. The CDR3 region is CASSGLTGKETQYF. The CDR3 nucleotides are TGTGCCAGCAGCGGGTTGACAGGGAAAGAGACCCAGTACTTC.

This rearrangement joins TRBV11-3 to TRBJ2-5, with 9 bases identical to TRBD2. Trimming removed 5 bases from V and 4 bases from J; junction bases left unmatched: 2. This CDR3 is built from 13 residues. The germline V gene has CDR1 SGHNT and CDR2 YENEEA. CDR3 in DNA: TGTGCCAGCAGCGGTAGCGGGAGAGAGACCCAGTACTTC. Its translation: CASSGSGRETQYF. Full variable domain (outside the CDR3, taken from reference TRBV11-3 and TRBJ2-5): EAGVVQSPRYKIIEKKQPVAFWCNPISGHNTLYWYLQNLGQGPELLIRYENEEAVDDSQLPKDRFSAERLKGVDSTLKIQPAELGDSAVYLCASSGSGRETQYFGPGTRLLVL.

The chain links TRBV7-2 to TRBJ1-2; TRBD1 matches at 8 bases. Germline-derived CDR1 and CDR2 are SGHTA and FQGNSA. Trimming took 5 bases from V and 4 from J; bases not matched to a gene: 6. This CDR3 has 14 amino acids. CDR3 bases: TGTGCCAGCAGCCCGACAGGGGCCATCTATGGCTACACCTTC. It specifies CASSPTGAIYGYTF.

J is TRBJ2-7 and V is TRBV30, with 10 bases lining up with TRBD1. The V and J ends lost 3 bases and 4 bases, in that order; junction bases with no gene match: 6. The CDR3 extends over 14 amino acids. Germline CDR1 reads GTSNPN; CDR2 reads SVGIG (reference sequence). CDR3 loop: CAWRGGQGFYEQYF. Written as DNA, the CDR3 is TGTGCCTGGAGGGGGGGACAGGGGTTTTACGAGCAGTACTTC. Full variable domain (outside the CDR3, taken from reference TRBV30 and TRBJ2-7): SQTIHQWPATLVQPVGSPLSLECTVEGTSNPNLYWYRQAAGRGLQLLFYSVGIGQISSEVPQNLSASRPQDRQFILSSKKLLLSDSGFYLCAWRGGQGFYEQYFGPGTRLTVT.

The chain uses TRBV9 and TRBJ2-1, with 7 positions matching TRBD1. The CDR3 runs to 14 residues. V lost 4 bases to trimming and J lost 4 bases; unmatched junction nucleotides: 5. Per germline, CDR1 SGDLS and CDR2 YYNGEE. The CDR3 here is CASSPRDSYNEQFF. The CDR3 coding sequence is TGTGCCAGCAGCCCCCGGGACAGTTACAATGAGCAGTTCTTC.

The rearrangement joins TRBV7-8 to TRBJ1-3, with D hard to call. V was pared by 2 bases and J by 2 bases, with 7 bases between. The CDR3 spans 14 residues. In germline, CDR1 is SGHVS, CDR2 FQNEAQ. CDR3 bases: TGTGCCAGCAGCTTACGAGGGACTGGAAACACCATATATTTT. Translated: CASSLRGTGNTIYF.

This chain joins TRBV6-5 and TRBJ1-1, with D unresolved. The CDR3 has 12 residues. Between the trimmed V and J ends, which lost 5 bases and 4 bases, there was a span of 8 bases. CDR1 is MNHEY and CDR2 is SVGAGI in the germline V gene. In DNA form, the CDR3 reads TGTGCCAGCAGTCGAACAGCCACTGAAGCTTTCTTT. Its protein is CASSRTATEAFF.

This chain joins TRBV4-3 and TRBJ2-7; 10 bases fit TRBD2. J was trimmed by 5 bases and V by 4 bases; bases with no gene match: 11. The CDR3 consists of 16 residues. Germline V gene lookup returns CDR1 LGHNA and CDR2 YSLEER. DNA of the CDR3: TGCGCCAGCAGCCCCGGGAATGGGCTAGCGGGAGACGAGCAGTACTTC. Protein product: CASSPGNGLAGDEQYF.

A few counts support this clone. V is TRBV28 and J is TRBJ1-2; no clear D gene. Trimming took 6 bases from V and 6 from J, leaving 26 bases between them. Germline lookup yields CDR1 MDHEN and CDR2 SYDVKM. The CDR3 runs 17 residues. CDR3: CASSLYPTPTPPNGYTF. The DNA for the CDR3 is TGTGCCAGCAGCCTATACCCCACCCCTACTCCACCGAATGGCTACACCTTC.

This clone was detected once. The CDR3 spells CASAGTGGTQYF. The CDR3 DNA follows: TGCGCCAGCGCCGGGACAGGGGGAACCCAGTACTTC. J is TRBJ2-5 and V is TRBV10-1; TRBD1 agrees at 11 bases. In germline, CDR1 is WNHNN, CDR2 SYGVQD (reference sequence). V was pared by 8 bases and J by 8 bases, with 4 bases of the junction left unmatched. The CDR3 has 12 residues.